The 25 T cell receptor beta chains below come from one sample, sequenced in a study of cytomegalovirus exposure and HLA in healthy donors. Primers: 60 Vbeta forward and 13 Jbeta reverse. Libraries were prepared by immunoSEQ multiplex PCR; TCRdb keeps only in-frame clonotypes and omits some of them. This sample has approximately 130,000 clones, with about four fifths found just once. What was sequenced was PBMCs. Receptors originate from a man aged 30 to 39 in good health and CMV-seronegative.

With regard to this clone: A read error may produce the germline difference seen at one junction end. This chain joins TRBV5-6 and TRBJ2-7; a weak D match, TRBD2 (6 bases). The length of the CDR3 is 10 residues. Germline assignment: CDR1 SGHDT and CDR2 YYEEEE. This CDR3 reads CASSTGLPRF. CDR3 bases: TGTGCCAGCAGCACGGGACTGCCCAGATTC.

This clone was recorded a few times. The gene calls are TRBV18 and TRBJ1-1; 7 bases align to TRBD1. This CDR3 spans 12 amino acids. Germline V gene data show CDR1 as KGHSH and CDR2 as LQKENI. With 5 bases clipped from V and 6 bases from J, the junction kept 3 bases outside the gene matches. CDR3 coding DNA: TGTGCCAGCTCAGAACAGGGGCCTGAAGCTTTCTTT. Translating gives CASSEQGPEAFF.

This clone appeared a few times. V is TRBV4-1 and J is TRBJ2-7, with D perhaps matching TRBD2 (5 bases). Trimming removed 0 bases at V and 12 bases at J, with 21 bases between. Germline CDR1 reads MGHRA; CDR2 reads YSYEKL. The CDR3 loop spans 15 amino acids. The CDR3 reads CASSQDLGEGCARYF. The CDR3 DNA reads as TGCGCCAGCAGCCAAGATCTCGGGGAAGGCTGTGCCAGGTACTTC.

This sequence joins TRBV7-3 and TRBJ2-1; the match to TRBD1 covers 10 bases. V lost 5 bases to trimming and J lost 4 bases; unmatched junction nucleotides: 20. The CDR3 covers 20 residues. CDR1 is SGHTA and CDR2 is FQGTGA in the germline V gene. The CDR3 loop is CASSPRPGQGSDLLYNEQFF. CDR3 DNA: TGTGCCAGCAGCCCCAGACCGGGACAGGGGTCCGATCTACTTTACAATGAGCAGTTCTTC.

The chain carries TRBV4-3 and TRBJ2-7, with 11 positions matching TRBD2. After removal of 1 base from V and 2 bases from J, the junction contained 1 base not matched to a gene. CDR3 length: 15 amino acids. CDR1 and CDR2 (germline): LGHNA, YSLEER. Here the CDR3 reads CASSQGLAGPYEQYF. In nucleotides, the CDR3 is TGCGCCAGCAGCCAAGGACTAGCGGGGCCCTACGAGCAGTACTTC.

The V and J genes are TRBV5-4 and TRBJ1-2, with D uncertain. The V gene's germline CDR1 is SGHNT and CDR2 YYREEE (reference sequence). Trimming removed 0 bases at V and 4 bases at J, with 13 bases between. The CDR3 length is 15 residues. The CDR3: CASSLVREGAYGYTF. The CDR3 nucleotides are TGTGCCAGCAGCTTGGTACGGGAGGGAGCCTATGGCTACACCTTC.

In the case of this clone: This CDR3 is also generated by other DNA sequences in the sample. V is TRBV5-1 and J is TRBJ2-7, with 7 positions matching TRBD2. The CDR3 has 15 amino acids. Unmatched junction bases numbered 9, after V lost 1 base and J lost 5 bases. Germline CDR1 and CDR2: SGHRS and YFSETQ. CDR3: CASSLQGGGPDEQYF. The DNA for the CDR3 is TGCGCCAGCAGCTTGCAGGGCGGGGGACCCGACGAGCAGTACTTC.

The J gene is TRBJ2-7, the V gene TRBV28; D is uncertain. The CDR3 loop spans 14 amino acids. The germline gives CDR1 MDHEN, CDR2 SYDVKM. With 3 bases removed from V and 2 bases from J, the gap between germline ends came to 11 bases. CDR3 in amino acids: CASSFRGFPYEQYF. The CDR3 coding sequence is TGTGCCAGCAGTTTTCGCGGATTCCCCTACGAGCAGTACTTC.

V usage is TRBV28 and J usage is TRBJ1-2; D is undetermined. Trimming took 6 bases from V and 0 from J, leaving 11 bases between them. In germline, CDR1 is MDHEN, CDR2 SYDVKM. The CDR3 spans 14 residues. The CDR3 loop reads CASRQGGANYGYTF. As DNA, the CDR3 is TGTGCCAGCAGGCAAGGCGGCGCTAACTATGGCTACACCTTC.

The rearrangement uses TRBV4-3 and TRBJ2-5; 14 bases are a match to TRBD2. The germline V gene has CDR1 LGHNA and CDR2 YSLEER. Unmatched junction bases numbered 13, after V lost 0 bases and J lost 1 base. The CDR3 sequence is 21 residues long. CDR3 protein: CASSQDSLGLAGVHIQETQYF. The CDR3 region has the DNA TGCGCCAGCAGCCAAGATTCCCTGGGACTAGCGGGAGTGCATATCCAAGAGACCCAGTACTTC.

V usage is TRBV28 and J usage is TRBJ1-6; TRBD1 matches at 8 bases. Germline trimming cut 6 bases from V and 6 bases from J; bases unmatched to any gene: 4. The CDR3 contains 14 residues. Germline loops: CDR1 MDHEN, CDR2 SYDVKM. The CDR3 region is CASSRTGFNSPLHF. The DNA of the CDR3 is TGTGCCAGCAGCCGGACAGGGTTTAATTCACCCCTCCACTTT.

The V call is TRBV6-5, the J call TRBJ2-1, with 9 nucleotides matching TRBD1. The CDR3 is 15 residues long. Germline V lookup: CDR1 MNHEY, CDR2 SVGAGI. V shed 2 bases and J 4 bases; nucleotides not matched to a gene: 3. CDR3 amino acids: CASSYATGGYNEQFF. The CDR3 DNA reads as TGTGCCAGCAGTTACGCGACAGGGGGATACAATGAGCAGTTCTTC.

Only a few counts were recorded for this clone. The chain recombines TRBV4-2 with TRBJ2-2; TRBD1 might be the D (5 bases). With 4 bases removed from V and 4 bases from J, the gap between germline ends came to 16 bases. CDR1 LGHNA and CDR2 YNFKEQ come from the germline V gene. The CDR3 loop spans 16 amino acids. In DNA, the CDR3 is TGTGCCAGCAGCCGACAGAGAGACTCCGGCACCGGGGAGCTGTTTTTT. This codes for CASSRQRDSGTGELFF.

This chain connects TRBV2 to TRBJ2-7; no reliable D call. The germline V gene has CDR1 SNHLY and CDR2 FYNNEI. With 4 bases removed from V and 4 bases from J, the gap between germline ends came to 11 bases. This CDR3 comprises 13 residues. The CDR3 spells CASSVGTPYEQYF. CDR3 nucleotides: TGTGCCAGCAGTGTGGGCACCCCTTACGAGCAGTACTTC.

The chain carries TRBV9 and TRBJ2-3, with 7 bases that match TRBD1. The CDR3 contains 15 residues. Germline V gene data show CDR1 as SGDLS and CDR2 as YYNGEE. The trim removed 0 bases at V and 4 bases at J, leaving 5 bases unmatched. The CDR3 DNA sequence: TGTGCCAGCAGCGTAGAAGGGACAGTCCCAGATACGCAGTATTTT. Translated: CASSVEGTVPDTQYF. Full variable domain (outside the CDR3, taken from reference TRBV9 and TRBJ2-3): DSGVTQTPKHLITATGQRVTLRCSPRSGDLSVYWYQQSLDQGLQFLIQYYNGEERAKGNILERFSAQQFPDLHSELNLSSLELGDSALYFCASSVEGTVPDTQYFGPGTRLTVL.

The chain joins TRBV5-1 to TRBJ1-1; the D is unclear. Trimming removed 1 base from V and 5 bases from J, with 9 bases in between. CDR1 and CDR2 from the germline V gene are SGHRS and YFSETQ. The CDR3 is 13 residues long. DNA of the CDR3: TGCGCCAGCAGCTTGTGGGGAGGGACTGAAGCTTTCTTT. It encodes CASSLWGGTEAFF.

This clone was counted a single time. The chain employs TRBV5-1 and TRBJ2-1; 12 bases fit TRBD2. The V gene end was trimmed by 7 bases and the J gene end by 4 bases; junction bases not matched to a gene: 6. The CDR3 extends over 15 amino acids. Germline CDR1 SGHRS, CDR2 YFSETQ. The DNA of the CDR3 is TGCGCCAGCTCACTAGCGGGGGGCATGTACAATGAGCAGTTCTTC. Translating it yields CASSLAGGMYNEQFF. Using reference TRBV5-1 and TRBJ2-1 for the parts outside the CDR3, the full variable domain is KAGVTQTPRYLIKTRGQQVTLSCSPISGHRSVSWYQQTPGQGLQFLFEYFSETQRNKGNFPGRFSGRQFSNSRSEMNVSTLELGDSALYLCASSLAGGMYNEQFFGPGTRLTVL.

This clone has more than one count but fewer than ten. V gene TRBV29-1 combines with J gene TRBJ2-5; 8 bases are a match to TRBD1. Germline V lookup: CDR1 SQVTM, CDR2 ANQGSEA. V lost 6 bases, J lost 5 bases, and 5 bases stayed unmatched. The CDR3 loop spans 12 amino acids. CDR3 coding DNA: TGCAGCGTGAACAGGGGGGAGGAGACCCAGTACTTC. Amino acids: CSVNRGEETQYF.

This clone was counted between two and nine times. The CDR3 region is CASSQDRVAAFF. DNA of the CDR3: TGTGCCAGCAGCCAAGACCGGGTTGCGGCTTTCTTT. V gene TRBV14 combines with J gene TRBJ1-1; D remains unclear. Trimming took off 0 bases at V and 11 bases at J, with 10 bases between the two ends. The germline CDR1 and CDR2 sequences are SGHDN and FVKESK. There are 12 residues in the CDR3.

As DNA, the CDR3 is TGTGCCTGGTCGACAGGGGCCTGGGTGGGCTACACCTTC. Its translation is CAWSTGAWVGYTF. The chain couples TRBV30 to TRBJ1-2, with TRBD1 identical over 8 bases. Trimming cost V 5 bases and J 8 bases; bases outside gene matches: 10. Germline V CDR1 and CDR2: GTSNPN, SVGIG (reference sequence). This CDR3 is built from 13 residues. Complete variable domain (other parts from reference TRBV30 and TRBJ1-2): SQTIHQWPATLVQPVGSPLSLECTVEGTSNPNLYWYRQAAGRGLQLLFYSVGIGQISSEVPQNLSASRPQDRQFILSSKKLLLSDSGFYLCAWSTGAWVGYTFGSGTRLTVV.

The V call is TRBV7-8, the J call TRBJ2-1; D is unresolved. Deletions cut 0 bases from V and 9 bases from J, with 9 bases between. Germline CDR1 reads SGHVS; CDR2 reads FQNEAQ. The CDR3 extends over 13 amino acids. The CDR3 sequence is CASSLAVLGEQFF. The CDR3 DNA follows: TGTGCCAGCAGCTTAGCCGTTCTAGGTGAGCAGTTCTTC.

This clone was seen only once. V usage is TRBV29-1 and J usage is TRBJ2-3; D may be TRBD1 (5 bases). The CDR3 runs to 12 residues. The germline V gene has CDR1 SQVTM and CDR2 ANQGSEA. V dropped 5 bases and J dropped 3 bases, with 9 bases sitting between them. CDR3 DNA sequence: TGCAGCGTTCGGACATTGACAGATACGCAGTATTTT. Its protein product is CSVRTLTDTQYF.

The chain recombines TRBV13 with TRBJ2-7; weak D call: TRBD1 (6 bases). Trimming took 4 bases from V and 12 from J, leaving 13 bases between them. Germline CDR1 is PRHDT and CDR2 is FYEKMQ (reference sequence). The CDR3 has 11 amino acids. CDR3 sequence (DNA): TGTGCCAGCAGCTCACAGGGTCCTCTGTACTTC. Its protein product is CASSSQGPLYF.

This chain joins TRBV25-1 and TRBJ1-4; TRBD1 might be the D (5 bases). V was trimmed by 3 bases and J by 7 bases, leaving 12 bases between them. The germline V gene has CDR1 MGHDK and CDR2 SYGVNS. The CDR3 is 14 residues long. The CDR3 reads CASSEWGAGEKLFF. The CDR3 nucleotides are TGTGCCAGCAGTGAGTGGGGCGCCGGTGAAAAACTGTTTTTT.

The rearrangement joins TRBV5-1 to TRBJ2-1; TRBD2 aligns across 13 bases. Germline CDR1 reads SGHRS; CDR2 reads YFSETQ. This CDR3 is 15 amino acids long. J was trimmed by 9 bases and V by 0 bases; bases with no gene match: 3. This chain's CDR3 is CASSLGLAGGREQFF. DNA of the CDR3: TGCGCCAGCAGCTTGGGACTAGCGGGGGGTCGTGAGCAGTTCTTC.